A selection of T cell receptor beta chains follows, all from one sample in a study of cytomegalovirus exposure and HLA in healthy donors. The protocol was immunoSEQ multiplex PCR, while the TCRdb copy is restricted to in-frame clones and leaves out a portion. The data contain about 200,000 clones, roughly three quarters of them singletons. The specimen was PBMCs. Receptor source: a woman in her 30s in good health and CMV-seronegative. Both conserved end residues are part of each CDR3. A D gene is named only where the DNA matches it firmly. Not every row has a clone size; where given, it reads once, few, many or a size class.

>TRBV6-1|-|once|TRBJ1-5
TGTGCCAGCAGGACAGCGTATAGCAATCAGCCCCAGCATTTT
CASRTAYSNQPQHF
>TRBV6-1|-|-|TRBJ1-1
TGTGCCAGCATCTTCGGGGGGGTGCTCTTGGCGGCTTTCTTT
CASIFGGVLLAAFF
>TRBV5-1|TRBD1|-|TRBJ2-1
TGCGCCAGCAGCACCGGACAGGTAATGCGTGAGCAGTTCTTC
CASSTGQVMREQFF
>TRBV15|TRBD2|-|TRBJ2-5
TGTGCCACCAGCGAACTAGCGGGGGCCAAAGAGACCCAGTACTTC
CATSELAGAKETQYF
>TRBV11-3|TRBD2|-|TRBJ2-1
TGTGCCAGCAGCCCGAGCGGGGGGGACAATGAGCAGTTCTTC
CASSPSGGDNEQFF
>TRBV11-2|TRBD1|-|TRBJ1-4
TGTGCCAGCAGCCCCAACAGGGGGCGAGAAAAACTGTTTTTT
CASSPNRGREKLFF
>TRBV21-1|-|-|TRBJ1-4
TGTGCCAGCAGCCCCCCCCCGGGACAGAAGGGCCGATGGCATGAAAAACTGTTTTTT
CASSPPPGQKGRWHEKLFF
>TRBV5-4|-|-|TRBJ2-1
TGTGCCAGCAGCTTCCAGGTCTACAATGAGCAGTTCTTC
CASSFQVYNEQFF
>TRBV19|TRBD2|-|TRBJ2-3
TGTGCCAGTAGTCTCAATGGTGCGGGAGCGGGAGATACGCAGTATTTT
CASSLNGAGAGDTQYF
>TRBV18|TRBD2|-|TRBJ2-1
TGTGCCAGCTCAAGGGGAGCGGGGGGGCCGCGCAATGAGCAGTTCTTC
CASSRGAGGPRNEQFF
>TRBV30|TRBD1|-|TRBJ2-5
TGTGCCTGGAATACAGGGGGCGCGTGGAAAGAGACCCAGTACTTC
CAWNTGGAWKETQYF
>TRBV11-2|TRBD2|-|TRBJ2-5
TGTGCCAGCAGCTTGTTAGCGGGAGGATCAGAGACCCAGTACTTC
CASSLLAGGSETQYF
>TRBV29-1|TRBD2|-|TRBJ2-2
TGCAGCGTTGACGGCGGGGGGGCTGACGGGGAGCTGTTTTTT
CSVDGGGADGELFF
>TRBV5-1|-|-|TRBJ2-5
TGCGCCAGCAGCCCACTTCAGGGTAGGCAAGAGACCCAGTACTTC
CASSPLQGRQETQYF
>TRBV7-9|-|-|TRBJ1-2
TGTGCCAGCAGCTCGACCCGGACAGTTAGCGGCTACACCTTC
CASSSTRTVSGYTF
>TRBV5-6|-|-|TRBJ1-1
TGTGCGACCCTAGCTTGGGAGGGGACGGTGAACACTGAAGCTTTCTTT
CATLAWEGTVNTEAFF
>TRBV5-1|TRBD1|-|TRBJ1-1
TGCGCCAGCAGCTTGAGGAAAACAGGGGGCGCAGATGAAGCTTTCTTT
CASSLRKTGGADEAFF
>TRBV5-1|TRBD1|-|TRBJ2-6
TGCGCCAGCAGCTTTACAGGGGTGGCTGGGGCCAACGTCCTGACTTTC
CASSFTGVAGANVLTF
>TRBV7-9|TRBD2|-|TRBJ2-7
TGTGCCAGCAGCTTAGCTAGCGGGAGGGGGTCCTACGAGCAGTACTTC
CASSLASGRGSYEQYF
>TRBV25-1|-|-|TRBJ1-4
TGTGCCAGCAGTGAAGCGGGCCAGCATAATGAAAAACTGTTTTTT
CASSEAGQHNEKLFF
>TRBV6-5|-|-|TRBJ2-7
TGTGCCAGCAGTTACAGGGGCAGGGCGACTTACGAGCAGTACTTC
CASSYRGRATYEQYF
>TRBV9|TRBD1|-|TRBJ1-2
TGTGCCAGCAGCCCATGGACAGGGATGAACTATGGCTACACCTTC
CASSPWTGMNYGYTF
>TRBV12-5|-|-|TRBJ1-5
TGTGCTAGTGGTTTGTCGGGGGAACAGCCCCAGCATTTT
CASGLSGEQPQHF
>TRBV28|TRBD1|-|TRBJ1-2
TGTGCCAGCAGTTTCCGGGACAGACCTAACTATGGCTACACCTTC
CASSFRDRPNYGYTF
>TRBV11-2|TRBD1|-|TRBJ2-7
TGTGCCAGCAGCCCACAGGGGGCAGCTGCCTTC
CASSPQGAAAF
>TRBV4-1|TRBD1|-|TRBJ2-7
TGCGCCAGCAGCCAAGAGGGACAGTCTCTCGAGCAGTACTTC
CASSQEGQSLEQYF
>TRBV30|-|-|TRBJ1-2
TGTGCCTGGAGTGTACGTGCGTATGGCTACACCTTC
CAWSVRAYGYTF
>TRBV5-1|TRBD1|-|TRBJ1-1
TGCGCCAGCAGTAAGGGACAGGGGAACCCGAACACTGAAGCTTTCTTT
CASSKGQGNPNTEAFF
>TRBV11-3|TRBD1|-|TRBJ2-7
TGTGCCAGCAGCTACCCGGGACAGGGAAACGAGCAGTACTTC
CASSYPGQGNEQYF
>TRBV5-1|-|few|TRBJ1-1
TGCGCCAGCAGCTTGGTCCCGGGACAAAGAACTGAAGCTTTCTTT
CASSLVPGQRTEAFF
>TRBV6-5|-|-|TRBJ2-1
TGTGCCAGCAGTCCCCGTCCGAGCGTCTACAATGAGCAGTTCTTC
CASSPRPSVYNEQFF
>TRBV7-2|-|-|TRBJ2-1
TGTGCCAGCAGCTTTCCCCGGCCGGGTGAGCAGTTCTTC
CASSFPRPGEQFF
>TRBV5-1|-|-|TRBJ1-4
TGCGCCAGCAGCTTGGAGGGACTCGATGAAAAACTGTTTTTT
CASSLEGLDEKLFF
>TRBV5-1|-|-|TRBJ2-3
TGCGCCAGCAGCAGAACTAGCTTCGATACGCAGTATTTT
CASSRTSFDTQYF
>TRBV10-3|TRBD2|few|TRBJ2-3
TGTGCCATCAGTGAGTCGACGGGCGGGGGGGCAGATACGCAGTATTTT
CAISESTGGGADTQYF
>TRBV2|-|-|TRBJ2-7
TGTGCCAGCATTCGGAGTGAGCTTATCCCCTCCGAGCAGTACTTC
CASIRSELIPSEQYF
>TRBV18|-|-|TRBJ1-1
TGTGCCAGCTCACCACAGACAGATGAAGCTTTCTTT
CASSPQTDEAFF
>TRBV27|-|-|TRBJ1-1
TGTGCCAGCAGCGGGAGGGCGAACACTGAAGCTTTCTTT
CASSGRANTEAFF
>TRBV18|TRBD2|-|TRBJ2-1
TGTGCCAGCTCGCCTCAACTAGCGGGAGGGCAGAATGAGCAGTTCTTC
CASSPQLAGGQNEQFF
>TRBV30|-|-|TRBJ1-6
TGTGCCTGGAGTGTAGCCTCACCCCTCCACTTT
CAWSVASPLHF